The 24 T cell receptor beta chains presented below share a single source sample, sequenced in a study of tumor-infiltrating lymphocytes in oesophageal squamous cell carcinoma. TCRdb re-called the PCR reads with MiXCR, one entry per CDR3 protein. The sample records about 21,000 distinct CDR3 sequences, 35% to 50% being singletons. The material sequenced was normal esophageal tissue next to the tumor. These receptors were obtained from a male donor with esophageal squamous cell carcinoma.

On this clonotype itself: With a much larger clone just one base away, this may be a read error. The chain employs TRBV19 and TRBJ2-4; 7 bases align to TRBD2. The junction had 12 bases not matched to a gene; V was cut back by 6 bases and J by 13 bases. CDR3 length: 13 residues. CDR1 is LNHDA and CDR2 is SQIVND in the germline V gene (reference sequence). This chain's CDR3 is CASSGRSYNEQYF. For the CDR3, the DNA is TGTGCCAGTAGCGGGAGGTCCTACAATGAGCAGTACTTC.

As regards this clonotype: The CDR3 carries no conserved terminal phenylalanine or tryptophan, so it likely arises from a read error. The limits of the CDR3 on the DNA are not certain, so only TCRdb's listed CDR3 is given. The CDR3 spells CASSDPTGGTDTQYFGA. V is TRBV25-1 and J is TRBJ2-6; the table's D call TRBD1 went unverified against the DNA. The CDR3 length equals 17 residues, ends included. Germline V lookup: CDR1 MGHDK, CDR2 SYGVNS.

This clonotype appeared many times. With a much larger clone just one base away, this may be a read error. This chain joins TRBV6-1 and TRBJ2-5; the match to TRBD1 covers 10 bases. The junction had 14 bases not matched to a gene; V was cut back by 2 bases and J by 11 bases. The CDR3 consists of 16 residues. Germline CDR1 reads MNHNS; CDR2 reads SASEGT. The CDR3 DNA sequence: TGTGCCAGCAGTGAAAAGACAGGGGGCTACACGAATGAGCAGTACTTC. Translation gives CASSEKTGGYTNEQYF.

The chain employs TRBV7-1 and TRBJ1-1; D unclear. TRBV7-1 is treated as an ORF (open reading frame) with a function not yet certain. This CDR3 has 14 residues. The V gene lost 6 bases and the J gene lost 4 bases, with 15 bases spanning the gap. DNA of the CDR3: TGTGCCAGCAGTCCGGACCGATCGTTCACTGAAGCTTTCTTT. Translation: CASSPDRSFTEAFF.

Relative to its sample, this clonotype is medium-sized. The CDR3 bases are TGTGCCAGCAGCGCGAGGACAGGGGGCTACAATGAGCAGTTCTTC. Protein sequence: CASSARTGGYNEQFF. The rearrangement joins TRBV7-8 to TRBJ2-1, with TRBD1 matching 10 bases. The CDR3 has 15 residues. Losses at the gene ends were 5 bases for V and 3 bases for J; bases not matched to a gene: 4. CDR1 SGHVS and CDR2 FQNEAQ come from the germline V gene.

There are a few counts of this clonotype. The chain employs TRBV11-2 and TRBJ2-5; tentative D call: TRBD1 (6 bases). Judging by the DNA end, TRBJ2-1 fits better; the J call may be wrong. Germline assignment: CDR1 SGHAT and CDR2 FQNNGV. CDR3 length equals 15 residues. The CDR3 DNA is TGTGCCAGCAGCCTACAAGGGGGTCTAGGGTATGAGCAGTTCTTC. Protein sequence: CASSLQGGLGYEQFF.

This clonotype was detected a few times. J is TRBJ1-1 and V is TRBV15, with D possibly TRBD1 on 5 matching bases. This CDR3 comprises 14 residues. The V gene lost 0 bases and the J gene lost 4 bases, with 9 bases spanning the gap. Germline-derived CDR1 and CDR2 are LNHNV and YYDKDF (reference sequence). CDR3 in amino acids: CATSRDRVGTEAFF. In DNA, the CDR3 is TGTGCCACCAGCAGAGACAGGGTGGGCACTGAAGCTTTCTTT. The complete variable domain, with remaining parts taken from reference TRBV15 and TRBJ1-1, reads DAMVIQNPRYQVTQFGKPVTLSCSQTLNHNVMYWYQQKSSQAPKLLFHYYDKDFNNEADTPDNFQSRRPNTSFCFLDIRSPGLGDTAMYLCATSRDRVGTEAFFGQGTRLTVV.

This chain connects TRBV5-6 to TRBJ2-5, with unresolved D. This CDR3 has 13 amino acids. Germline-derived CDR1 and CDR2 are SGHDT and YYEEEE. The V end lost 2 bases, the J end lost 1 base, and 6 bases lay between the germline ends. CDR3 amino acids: CASSFYSQETQYF. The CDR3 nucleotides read TGTGCCAGCAGCTTCTACAGCCAAGAGACCCAGTACTTC.

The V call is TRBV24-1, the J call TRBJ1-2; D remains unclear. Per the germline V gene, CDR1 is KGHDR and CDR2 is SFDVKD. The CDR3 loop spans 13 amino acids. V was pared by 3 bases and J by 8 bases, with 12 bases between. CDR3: CATSDTALGGYTF. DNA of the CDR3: TGTGCCACCAGTGATACCGCTTTAGGGGGCTACACCTTC.

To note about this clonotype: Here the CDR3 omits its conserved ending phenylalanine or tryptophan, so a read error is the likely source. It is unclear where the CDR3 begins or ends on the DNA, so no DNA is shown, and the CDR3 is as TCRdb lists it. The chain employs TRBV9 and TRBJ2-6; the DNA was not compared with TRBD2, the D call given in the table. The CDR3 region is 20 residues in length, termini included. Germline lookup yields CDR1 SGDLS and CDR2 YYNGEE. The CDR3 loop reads CASSARGGTSGGYNEQFFGP.

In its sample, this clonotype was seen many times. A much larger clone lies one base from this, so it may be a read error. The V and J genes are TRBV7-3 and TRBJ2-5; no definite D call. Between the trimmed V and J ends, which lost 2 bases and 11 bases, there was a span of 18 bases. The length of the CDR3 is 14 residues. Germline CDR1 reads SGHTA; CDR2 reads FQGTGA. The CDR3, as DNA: TGTGCCAGCAGCTTAGACGCGAGTTACAATGAGCAGTACTTC. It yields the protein CASSLDASYNEQYF.

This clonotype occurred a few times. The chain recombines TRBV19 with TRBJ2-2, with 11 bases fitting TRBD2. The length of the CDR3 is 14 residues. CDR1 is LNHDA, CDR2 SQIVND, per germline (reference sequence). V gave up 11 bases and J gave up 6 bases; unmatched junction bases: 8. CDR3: CAVTSGSRSGELFF. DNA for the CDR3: TGTGCCGTCACTAGCGGGAGTCGTTCCGGGGAGCTGTTTTTT.

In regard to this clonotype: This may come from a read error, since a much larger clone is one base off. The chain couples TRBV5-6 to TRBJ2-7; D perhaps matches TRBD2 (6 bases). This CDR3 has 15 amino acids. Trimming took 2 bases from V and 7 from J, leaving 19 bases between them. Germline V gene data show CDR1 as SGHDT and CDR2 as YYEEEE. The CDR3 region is CASSFEYLDYNEQYF. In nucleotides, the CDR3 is TGTGCCAGCAGCTTTGAGTACCTGGACTACAATGAGCAGTACTTC.

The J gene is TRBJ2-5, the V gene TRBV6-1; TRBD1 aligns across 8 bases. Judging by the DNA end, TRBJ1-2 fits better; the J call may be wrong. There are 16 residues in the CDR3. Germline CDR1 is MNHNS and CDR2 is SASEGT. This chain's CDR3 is CASSEDPGQGGYGYTF. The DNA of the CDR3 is TGTGCCAGCAGTGAAGACCCCGGACAGGGAGGGTATGGCTACACCTTC.

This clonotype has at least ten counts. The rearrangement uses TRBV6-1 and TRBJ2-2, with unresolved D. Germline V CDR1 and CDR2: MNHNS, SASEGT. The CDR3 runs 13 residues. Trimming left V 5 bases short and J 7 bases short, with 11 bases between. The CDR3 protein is CASSTIAGGELFF. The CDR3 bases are TGTGCCAGCAGTACTATAGCCGGCGGGGAGCTGTTTTTT.

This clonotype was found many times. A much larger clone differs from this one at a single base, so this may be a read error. CDR3 sequence: CASSYTRGTGEQFF. DNA for the CDR3: TGTGCCAGCAGCTATACTAGAGGGACGGGGGAGCAGTTCTTC. This chain links TRBV12-3 or TRBV12-4 with TRBJ2-5, with D perhaps TRBD1 or TRBD2 (5 bases each). The J call is in doubt because the DNA end fits TRBJ2-1 better. The CDR3 consists of 14 residues.

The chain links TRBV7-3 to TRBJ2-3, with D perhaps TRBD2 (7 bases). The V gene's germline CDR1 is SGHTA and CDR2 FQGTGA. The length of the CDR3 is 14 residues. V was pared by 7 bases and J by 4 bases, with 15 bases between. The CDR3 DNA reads TGTGCCAGCACCCTAGGGGGGGGCTCAGATACGCAGTATTTT. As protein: CASTLGGGSDTQYF.

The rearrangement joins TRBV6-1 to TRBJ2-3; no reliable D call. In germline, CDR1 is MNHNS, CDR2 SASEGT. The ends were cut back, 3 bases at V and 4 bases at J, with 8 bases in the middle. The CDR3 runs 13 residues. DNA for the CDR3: TGTGCCAGCAGTGAGACTCTAGCAGATACGCAGTATTTT. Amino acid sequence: CASSETLADTQYF.

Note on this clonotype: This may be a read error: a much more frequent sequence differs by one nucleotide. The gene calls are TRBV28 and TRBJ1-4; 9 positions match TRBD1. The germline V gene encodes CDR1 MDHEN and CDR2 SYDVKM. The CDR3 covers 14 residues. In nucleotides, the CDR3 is TGTGTCAGCAGTCGGGACAGGGCGAATGAAAAACTGTTTTTT. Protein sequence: CVSSRDRANEKLFF.

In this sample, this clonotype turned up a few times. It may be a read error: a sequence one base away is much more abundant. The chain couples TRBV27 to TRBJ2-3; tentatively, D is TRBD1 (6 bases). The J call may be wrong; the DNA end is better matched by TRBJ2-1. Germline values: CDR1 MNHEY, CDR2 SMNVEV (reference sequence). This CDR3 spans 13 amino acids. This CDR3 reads CASSGTPYYEQFF. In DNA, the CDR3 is TGTGCCAGCTCCGGGACACCATACTACGAGCAGTTCTTC.

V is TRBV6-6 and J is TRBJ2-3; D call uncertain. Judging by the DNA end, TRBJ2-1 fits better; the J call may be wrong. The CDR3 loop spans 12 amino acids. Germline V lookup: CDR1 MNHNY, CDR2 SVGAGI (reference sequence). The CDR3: CASSLDRNEQFF. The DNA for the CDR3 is TGTGCCAGCAGTCTGGATAGGAATGAGCAGTTCTTC.

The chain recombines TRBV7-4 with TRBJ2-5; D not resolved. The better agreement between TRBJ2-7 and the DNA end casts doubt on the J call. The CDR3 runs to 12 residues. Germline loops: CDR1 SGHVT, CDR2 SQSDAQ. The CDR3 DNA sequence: TGTGCCAGCAGCTCGGAGACCTACGAGCAGTACTTC. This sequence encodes CASSSETYEQYF.

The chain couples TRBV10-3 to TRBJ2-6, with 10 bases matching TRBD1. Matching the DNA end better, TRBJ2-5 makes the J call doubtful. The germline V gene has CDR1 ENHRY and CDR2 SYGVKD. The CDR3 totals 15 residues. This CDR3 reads CAISEGRQGAETQYF. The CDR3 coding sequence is TGTGCCATCAGTGAGGGGCGACAGGGGGCAGAGACCCAGTACTTC.

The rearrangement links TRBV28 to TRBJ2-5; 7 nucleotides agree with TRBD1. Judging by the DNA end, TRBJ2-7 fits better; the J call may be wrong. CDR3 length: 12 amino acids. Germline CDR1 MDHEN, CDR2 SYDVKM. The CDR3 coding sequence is TGTGCCAGCGGAAACAGGGGTGGCGAGCAGTACTTC. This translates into CASGNRGGEQYF.